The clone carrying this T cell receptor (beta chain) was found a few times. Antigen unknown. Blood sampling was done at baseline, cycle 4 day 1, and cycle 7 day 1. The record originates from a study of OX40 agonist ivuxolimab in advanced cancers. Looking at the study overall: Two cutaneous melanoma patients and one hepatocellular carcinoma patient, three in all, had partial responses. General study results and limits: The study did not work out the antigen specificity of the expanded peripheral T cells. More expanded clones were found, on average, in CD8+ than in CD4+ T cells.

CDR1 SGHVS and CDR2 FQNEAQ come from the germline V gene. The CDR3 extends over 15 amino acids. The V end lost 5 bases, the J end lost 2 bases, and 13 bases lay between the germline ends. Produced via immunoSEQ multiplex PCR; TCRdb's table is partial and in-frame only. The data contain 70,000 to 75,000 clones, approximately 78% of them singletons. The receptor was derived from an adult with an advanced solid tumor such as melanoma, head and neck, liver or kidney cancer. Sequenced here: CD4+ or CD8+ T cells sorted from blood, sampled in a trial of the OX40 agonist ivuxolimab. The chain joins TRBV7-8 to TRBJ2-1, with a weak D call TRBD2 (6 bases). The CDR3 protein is CASSPGSMAYNEQFF. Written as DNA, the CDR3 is TGTGCCAGCAGCCCCGGGAGTATGGCCTACAATGAGCAGTTCTTC.